These 8 T cell receptor beta chains were sequenced from one sample in a study of radiotherapy plus CTLA-4 blockade in lung cancer. Profiling relied on immunoSEQ multiplex PCR, and the TCRdb table lists in-frame clones only, not all of them. The sample carries some 94,000 clones, about four fifths recorded once. Sequenced material: peripheral blood, taken from a patient treated with radiotherapy plus ipilimumab. The receptors originated from a human donor with non-small cell lung cancer that progressed on radiotherapy plus ipilimumab.

The J gene is TRBJ2-3, the V gene TRBV6-1; D ambiguous. The CDR3 sequence is 14 residues long. Germline CDR1 reads MNHNS; CDR2 reads SASEGT. V was pared by 5 bases and J by 0 bases, with 9 bases between. The CDR3 is CASSHESSTDTQYF. The CDR3 bases are TGTGCCAGCAGTCACGAATCTAGCACAGATACGCAGTATTTT.

This chain connects TRBV5-6 to TRBJ2-3; TRBD2 might be the D (6 bases). The germline V gene encodes CDR1 SGHDT and CDR2 YYEEEE. The germline V and J ends were trimmed by 4 bases and 3 bases, with 12 bases remaining between them. This CDR3 region has 14 residues. CDR3 sequence (DNA): TGTGCCAGCAGCCCGGGACTTAGGACAGATACGCAGTATTTT. It specifies CASSPGLRTDTQYF.

This sequence joins TRBV2 and TRBJ2-5, with 16 nucleotides matching TRBD2. The CDR3 has 15 amino acids. After removal of 8 bases from V and 2 bases from J, the junction contained 2 bases not matched to a gene. The germline gives CDR1 SNHLY, CDR2 FYNNEI. The CDR3 loop reads CASGGLAGGQETQYF. For the CDR3, the DNA is TGTGCCAGCGGGGGACTAGCGGGAGGGCAAGAGACCCAGTACTTC.

This rearrangement joins TRBV2 to TRBJ2-7; D is perhaps TRBD1 (6 bases). Deletions cut 6 bases from V and 6 bases from J, with 15 bases between. Germline-derived CDR1 and CDR2 are SNHLY and FYNNEI. The CDR3 has 13 residues. The CDR3 DNA follows: TGTGCCAGCAGCTTTAAGACAGGTGGCGAGCAGTACGTC. Its protein is CASSFKTGGEQYV.

The V call is TRBV4-1, the J call TRBJ2-7, with D perhaps matching TRBD2 (5 bases). The germline gives CDR1 MGHRA, CDR2 YSYEKL. V was clipped by 2 bases and J by 5 bases, with 10 bases between them. The length of the CDR3 is 13 residues. CDR3 coding DNA: TGCGCCAGCAGCCAAATCCCTAGCCACGAGCAGTACTTC. Protein sequence: CASSQIPSHEQYF.

The chain joins TRBV29-1 to TRBJ1-2; TRBD1 matches 8 bases. CDR1 and CDR2 from the germline V gene are SQVTM and ANQGSEA. V was clipped by 5 bases and J by 6 bases; unmatched bases: 14. This CDR3 spans 15 amino acids. The CDR3 DNA follows: TGCAGCGTTCTCGACAGGGGAAGGGGATTAGATGGCTACACCTTC. Translated: CSVLDRGRGLDGYTF.

V gene TRBV4-1 combines with J gene TRBJ2-2; 9 positions match TRBD1. The V segment lost 8 bases and the J segment 6 bases; nucleotides outside the gene matches: 4. The CDR3 covers 13 residues. CDR1 is MGHRA and CDR2 is YSYEKL in the germline V gene. The CDR3 loop is CASGQGLAGELFF. CDR3 bases: TGCGCCAGCGGACAGGGGCTCGCCGGGGAGCTGTTTTTT.

The chain joins TRBV7-9 to TRBJ2-3, with TRBD1 as a possible D gene (6 bases). The germline V gene encodes CDR1 SEHNR and CDR2 FQNEAQ (reference sequence). This CDR3 is 15 amino acids long. The ends were cut back, 6 bases at V and 0 bases at J, with 13 bases in the middle. This CDR3 reads CASRLGTFSTDTQYF. CDR3 DNA sequence: TGTGCCAGCAGGCTAGGGACATTTAGCACAGATACGCAGTATTTT.